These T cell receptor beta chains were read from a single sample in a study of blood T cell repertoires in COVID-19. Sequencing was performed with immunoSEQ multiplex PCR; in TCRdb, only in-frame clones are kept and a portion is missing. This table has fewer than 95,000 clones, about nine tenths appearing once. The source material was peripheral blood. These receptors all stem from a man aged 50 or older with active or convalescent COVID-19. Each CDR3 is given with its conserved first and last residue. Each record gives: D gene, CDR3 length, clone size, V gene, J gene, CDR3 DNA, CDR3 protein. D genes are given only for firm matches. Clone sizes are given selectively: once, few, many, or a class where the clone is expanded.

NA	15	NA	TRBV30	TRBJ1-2	TGTGCCTGGAGGAAGGAGGCCATGTTTAACTATGGCTACACCTTC	CAWRKEAMFNYGYTF
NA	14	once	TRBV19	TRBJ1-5	TGTGCCAGTAGTAGCTACAGGAGTGGTCAGCCCCAGCATTTT	CASSSYRSGQPQHF
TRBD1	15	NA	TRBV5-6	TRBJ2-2	TGTGCCAGCAGCTTAGGACAGGGGGGCACCGGGGAGCTGTTTTTT	CASSLGQGGTGELFF
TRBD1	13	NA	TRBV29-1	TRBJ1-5	TGCAGCGTTGGGACAGGGGTCTATCAGCCCCAGCATTTT	CSVGTGVYQPQHF
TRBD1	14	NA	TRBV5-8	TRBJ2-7	TGTGCCAGCAGCTTTCAGGGGGCGAGATACGAGCAGTACTTC	CASSFQGARYEQYF
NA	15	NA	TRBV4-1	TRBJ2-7	TGCGCCAGCAGCCAAGATGTTACAGTAACCTACGAGCAGTACTTC	CASSQDVTVTYEQYF
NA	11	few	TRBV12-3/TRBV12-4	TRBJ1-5	TGTGCCAGCAGTCCCGGGGGTCCCCAGCATTTT	CASSPGGPQHF
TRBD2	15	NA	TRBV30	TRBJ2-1	TGTGCCTGGAGTGGTACAGCGGGAGCTCGGAATGAGCAGTTCTTC	CAWSGTAGARNEQFF
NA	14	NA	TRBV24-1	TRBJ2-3	TGTGCCACCAGTGATACAGGCAGCACAGATACGCAGTATTTT	CATSDTGSTDTQYF
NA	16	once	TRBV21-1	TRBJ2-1	TGTGCCAGCAGCAAAGAGGGTCTAGCAGAAATCAATGAGCAGTTCTTC	CASSKEGLAEINEQFF
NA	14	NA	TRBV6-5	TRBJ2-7	TGTGCCAGCAGTTACTCGACATCCGTTTCCGAGCAGTACTTC	CASSYSTSVSEQYF
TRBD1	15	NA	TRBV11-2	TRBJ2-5	TGTGCCAGCAGCCGCGGGACAGGGGAATTGGAGACCCAGTACTTC	CASSRGTGELETQYF
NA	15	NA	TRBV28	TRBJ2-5	TGTGCCAGCACCGATCGGATGCTAGTTAAAGAGACCCAGTACTTC	CASTDRMLVKETQYF
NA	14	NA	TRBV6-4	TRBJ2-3	TGTGCCAGCAGTGACTCTCCGGGCACAGATACGCAGTATTTT	CASSDSPGTDTQYF
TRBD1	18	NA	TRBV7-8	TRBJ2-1	TGTGCCAGCAGCTTAGTTTCGCTGGACAGGGGGTCCTACAATGAGCAGTTCTTC	CASSLVSLDRGSYNEQFF